This is a list of T cell receptor beta chains from one sample in a study of HIV-infected children after antiretroviral therapy interruption. TCRdb processed the 3' RACE reads anew with MiXCR; each CDR3 protein has one entry. The table shows around 50,000 distinct CDR3 sequences, with more than 3.5% occurring only once. The material sequenced was CD45RA+ CD4+ T cells from PBMCs, pooled from several time points, taken from a donor given antiretroviral therapy, either interrupted or continuous. All receptors come from a pool of human donors with HIV. The CDR3 runs from the conserved cysteine through the conserved F or W. The D gene is left open where the match is weak. The size entry is marked missing in some rows and otherwise reads once, few, many or a size class.

CDR3aa | CDR3nt | abundance | v_gene | len | j_gene | d_gene
CASSTGPGAKLFF | TGTGCCAGCAGTACGGGACCGGGCGCAAAACTGTTTTTT | few | TRBV12-3/TRBV12-4 | 13 | TRBJ1-4 | -
CASSLGGGVRETQYF | TGCGCCAGCAGCTTGGGAGGCGGGGTCCGGGAGACCCAGTACTTC | many | TRBV5-1 | 15 | TRBJ2-5 | -
CASGGMRGPEAFF | TGTGCCAGCGGAGGAATGAGGGGACCTGAAGCTTTCTTT | many | TRBV12-3/TRBV12-4 | 13 | TRBJ1-1 | -
CASSLVGGADAGANVLTF | TGTGCCAGCAGCTTAGTCGGGGGAGCCGACGCTGGGGCCAACGTCCTGACTTTC | few | TRBV7-3 | 18 | TRBJ2-6 | -
CASSWTGGSYSNQPQHF | TGTGCCAGTAGTTGGACAGGGGGATCCTATAGCAATCAGCCCCAGCATTTT | many | TRBV19 | 17 | TRBJ1-5 | TRBD1
CSVASLGRDYGYTF | TGCAGCGTTGCGAGTCTGGGCAGGGACTATGGCTACACCTTC | - | TRBV29-1 | 14 | TRBJ1-2 | -
CASSPREGGYTF | TGTGCCAGCAGTCCACGAGAGGGGGGCTACACCTTC | many | TRBV6-1 | 12 | TRBJ1-2 | -
CASRPEGGVGYTF | TGTGCCAGCAGGCCTGAAGGAGGGGTTGGCTACACCTTC | many | TRBV2 | 13 | TRBJ1-2 | -
CASSLADSGTGELFF | TGTGCCAGCAGTTTGGCGGACTCGGGCACCGGGGAGCTGTTTTTT | many | TRBV12-3/TRBV12-4 | 15 | TRBJ2-2 | -
CATQEGRGTEAFF | TGTGCCACCCAGGAGGGAAGGGGCACTGAAGCTTTCTTT | many | TRBV21-1 | 13 | TRBJ1-1 | -
CSASDRNTEAFF | TGCAGCGCCTCAGACAGGAACACTGAAGCTTTCTTT | many | TRBV29-1 | 12 | TRBJ1-1 | -
CASSPPGGNEQFF | TGTGCCAGCAGTCCCCCAGGTGGAAATGAGCAGTTCTTC | many | TRBV12-3/TRBV12-4 | 13 | TRBJ2-1 | -
CASSLWSSTDTQYF | TGTGCCAGCAGCTTGTGGTCTAGCACAGATACGCAGTATTTT | few | TRBV7-2 | 14 | TRBJ2-3 | -
CASSLPQALSGANVLTF | TGTGCCAGCAGTTTACCCCAGGCTCTCTCTGGGGCCAACGTCCTGACTTTC | many | TRBV28 | 17 | TRBJ2-6 | -
CASSSDLIRNTEAFF | TGTGCCAGCAGCTCCGACCTTATAAGGAACACTGAAGCTTTCTTT | many | TRBV13 | 15 | TRBJ1-1 | -
CSASDYLGSGPKGTQYF | TGCAGTGCTAGCGACTACTTAGGAAGCGGTCCGAAGGGGACCCAGTACTTC | many | TRBV20-1 | 17 | TRBJ2-5 | -
CASSVDQPQHF | TGTGCCAGCAGTGTAGATCAGCCCCAGCATTTT | many | TRBV2 | 11 | TRBJ1-5 | -
CASSPLAATYNEQFF | TGTGCCAGCAGCCCGCTAGCTGCTACCTACAATGAGCAGTTCTTC | many | TRBV7-3 | 15 | TRBJ2-1 | -
CASSLDNYGYTF | TGTGCCAGCAGCTTGGATAACTATGGCTACACCTTC | many | TRBV7-6 | 12 | TRBJ1-2 | -
CASSFALGGGTYNEQFF | TGTGCCAGCAGTTTTGCCCTAGGAGGGGGGACCTACAATGAGCAGTTCTTC | many | TRBV27 | 17 | TRBJ2-1 | -
CASSRPVVQGGPSNIQYF | TGCGCCAGCAGCCGCCCGGTTGTCCAAGGGGGTCCCTCAAACATTCAGTACTTC | many | TRBV4-1 | 18 | TRBJ2-4 | -
CASSSSGDVQYF | TGTGCCAGCAGCTCGAGCGGGGACGTGCAGTATTTT | few | TRBV7-9 | 12 | TRBJ2-3 | TRBD2
CASRQGLKGEQYF | TGTGCCAGCCGTCAGGGGCTAAAGGGCGAGCAGTACTTC | many | TRBV28 | 13 | TRBJ2-7 | -
CASSSSRGQGFEQYF | TGTGCCAGCAGCTCGTCCCGGGGACAGGGATTCGAGCAGTACTTC | many | TRBV11-2 | 15 | TRBJ2-7 | TRBD1
CASSLVGQGANSPLHF | TGTGCCAGCAGTTTAGTCGGACAGGGGGCCAATTCACCCCTCCACTTT | many | TRBV12-3/TRBV12-4 | 16 | TRBJ1-6 | TRBD1
CASRTRTGTESGGAPDTQYF | TGTGCCAGCAGGACGAGAACCGGGACCGAGTCGGGGGGGGCCCCAGATACGCAGTATTTT | many | TRBV6-2/TRBV6-3 | 20 | TRBJ2-3 | TRBD2
CASSPGTGGAGELFF | TGTGCCAGTAGTCCCGGGACAGGGGGGGCCGGGGAGCTGTTTTTT | many | TRBV19 | 15 | TRBJ2-2 | TRBD1
CASRGWRGNTEAFF | TGTGCCAGCAGGGGGTGGCGAGGGAACACTGAAGCTTTCTTT | many | TRBV27 | 14 | TRBJ1-1 | -
CASSLGRAGFGNTEAFF | TGTGCCAGCAGCTTAGGCAGGGCAGGGTTCGGGAACACTGAAGCTTTCTTT | few | TRBV7-8 | 17 | TRBJ1-1 | -
CASSPTLTDTQYF | TGTGCCAGCTCACCAACGCTGACAGATACGCAGTATTTT | many | TRBV18 | 13 | TRBJ2-3 | -
CASGPDPGLAHNEQFF | TGTGCTAGTGGCCCCGATCCGGGACTAGCGCACAATGAGCAGTTCTTC | many | TRBV12-5 | 16 | TRBJ2-1 | TRBD2
CASSEWGAEQFF | TGCGCCAGCAGTGAATGGGGCGCTGAGCAGTTCTTC | many | TRBV10-2 | 12 | TRBJ2-1 | -
CASSIRTDYNEQFF | TGCGCCAGCAGCATAAGGACAGACTACAATGAGCAGTTCTTC | many | TRBV5-1 | 14 | TRBJ2-1 | -
CASSPPGWAEAFF | TGTGCCAGCTCACCACCTGGGTGGGCTGAAGCTTTCTTT | many | TRBV18 | 13 | TRBJ1-1 | -
CASSARLEDTQYF | TGTGCCAGCAGCGCAAGACTGGAAGATACGCAGTATTTT | many | TRBV3-1 | 13 | TRBJ2-3 | -
CASSLAGGALNTEAFF | TGTGCCAGCAGCTTGGCCGGGGGCGCATTGAACACTGAAGCTTTCTTT | many | TRBV5-4 | 16 | TRBJ1-1 | -
CASSHPRATRADEKLFF | TGCGCCAGCAGCCACCCGCGGGCTACCCGGGCCGATGAAAAACTGTTTTTT | many | TRBV4-1 | 17 | TRBJ1-4 | -
CASSLARVTYTDTQYF | TGTGCCAGCAGCTTAGCGCGGGTGACCTACACAGATACGCAGTATTTT | many | TRBV7-2 | 16 | TRBJ2-3 | -
CATSDRDRGSYNEQFF | TGTGCCACCAGTGATCGGGACAGGGGCTCCTACAATGAGCAGTTCTTC | many | TRBV24-1 | 16 | TRBJ2-1 | TRBD1
CSVGVGGGTDTQYF | TGCAGCGTTGGGGTAGGGGGTGGCACAGATACGCAGTATTTT | few | TRBV29-1 | 14 | TRBJ2-3 | -
CASSSQGGPELPDTQYF | TGCGCCAGCAGCTCGCAGGGGGGGCCGGAGCTCCCAGATACGCAGTATTTT | few | TRBV5-1 | 17 | TRBJ2-3 | -
CASSVHLNTEAFF | TGTGCCAGCAGTGTACATCTGAACACTGAAGCTTTCTTT | many | TRBV6-6 | 13 | TRBJ1-1 | -
CASSLTDTQYF | TGTGCCAGCAGTTTAACAGATACGCAGTATTTT | few | TRBV12-3/TRBV12-4 | 11 | TRBJ2-3 | -
CASSHAGSGGTDTQYF | TGTGCCAGCAGCCATGCGGGGAGCGGGGGCACAGATACGCAGTATTTT | many | TRBV4-2 | 16 | TRBJ2-3 | TRBD2
CSVAGARTDTQYF | TGCAGCGTTGCGGGGGCCCGCACAGATACGCAGTATTTT | many | TRBV29-1 | 13 | TRBJ2-3 | -
CASSYPLPGQPQHF | TGTGCCAGCAGTTACCCCCTTCCCGGTCAGCCCCAGCATTTT | many | TRBV6-6 | 14 | TRBJ1-5 | -
CASTWGGEQYF | TGTGCCAGCACCTGGGGGGGCGAGCAGTACTTC | many | TRBV28 | 11 | TRBJ2-7 | TRBD2
CASSRVGGYTF | TGTGCCAGCAGCCGAGTTGGTGGCTACACCTTC | many | TRBV4-2 | 11 | TRBJ1-2 | -
CASSEGPGTYEQYF | TGTGCCAGCAGTGAAGGTCCGGGTACCTACGAGCAGTACTTC | few | TRBV2 | 14 | TRBJ2-7 | -
CASSLLVNTEAFF | TGTGCCAGCAGTTTGTTAGTGAACACTGAAGCTTTCTTT | many | TRBV12-3/TRBV12-4 | 13 | TRBJ1-1 | -
CASSLDRRAYNSPLHF | TGTGCCAGCAGCTTAGATCGCAGAGCCTATAATTCACCCCTCCACTTT | few | TRBV11-2 | 16 | TRBJ1-6 | -
CAWSGTSNTGELFF | TGTGCCTGGAGTGGCACATCGAACACCGGGGAGCTGTTTTTT | many | TRBV30 | 14 | TRBJ2-2 | -
CATSDAHGQKETQYF | TGTGCCACCAGTGACGCACACGGACAGAAAGAGACCCAGTACTTC | many | TRBV24-1 | 15 | TRBJ2-5 | -